This T cell receptor (beta chain) was captured in a study of identical twins. TCRdb re-derived calls from the 5' RACE reads in MiXCR, one entry per CDR3 protein. The sample yields approximately 500,000 distinct CDR3 sequences, 20% to 25% seen once. The V and J ends lost 6 bases and 10 bases, in that order; junction bases with no gene match: 14. The CDR3 consists of 15 residues. These same data were also listed under a study on T cells expressing NK-cell markers. According to that study: In several experiments, sorting was restricted to alpha-beta TCR T cells by an anti-gamma-delta TCR antibody.

The chain is built from TRBV12-3 or TRBV12-4 and TRBJ2-1; 8 bases match TRBD2. Input material: CD4+ T cells sorted from blood. The TCR comes from a woman aged 18-30 years in good health. The CDR3 bases are TGTGCCAGCAGCACCCTGGGGGCGGGGGGAAGGGAGCAGTTCTTC. This codes for CASSTLGAGGREQFF.